The present entry profiles one T cell receptor beta chain with its context. The germline CDR1 and CDR2 sequences are LGHNT and FRNRAP. The CDR3 has 14 residues. With 6 bases clipped from V and 5 bases from J, the junction kept 5 bases outside the gene matches. Libraries were prepared by immunoSEQ multiplex PCR; TCRdb keeps only in-frame clonotypes and omits some of them. The top ten clones hold around a quarter of a sample with roughly 160,000 clones, 88% of them seen once. This sample was included in a study of blood T cell repertoires in COVID-19. Looking at the study overall: From the United States, Italy and Spain came samples of acute and convalescent COVID-19.

The sequence was collected from a man in his sixties with acute or convalescent COVID-19. The chain combines TRBV12-5 with TRBJ2-2; 8 bases line up with TRBD1. Specimen: peripheral blood. The CDR3 loop is CASGTDRGTGELFF. CDR3 in DNA: TGTGCTAGTGGGACTGACAGGGGAACCGGGGAGCTGTTTTTT. Full variable domain (outside the CDR3, taken from reference TRBV12-5 and TRBJ2-2): DARVTQTPRHKVTEMGQEVTMRCQPILGHNTVFWYRQTMMQGLELLAYFRNRAPLDDSGMPKDRFSAEMPDATLATLKIQPSEPRDSAVYFCASGTDRGTGELFFGEGSRLTVL.